This T cell receptor beta chain derives from a study of identical twins. MiXCR was run by TCRdb on the 5' RACE reads, yielding one entry per CDR3 protein. The table records 200,000 or so distinct CDR3 sequences, more than 15% of them present only once. Whole-study findings and limits: Out-of-frame alpha sequences that twins shared showed excess low generation probability.

This clonotype showed up just a few times. Its antigen remains unknown. These records were also assigned to another study, of T cells expressing NK-cell markers. According to that study: Serological testing identified most of the eight sequenced donors as HCMV-seropositive and one as seronegative.

The sequence was obtained from a woman between 18 and 29 years old in good health. Sequencing was carried out using CD8+ T cells sorted from blood.

The CDR3 coding sequence is TGTGCCAGCAGCTTACCGGCAGGGATGGATTCACCCCTCCACTTT. This gives the protein CASSLPAGMDSPLHF. The chain employs TRBV7-9 and TRBJ1-6, with D possibly matching TRBD1 (5 bases). V was trimmed by 2 bases and J by 8 bases, leaving 13 bases between them. The CDR3 has 15 amino acids. The germline V gene encodes CDR1 SEHNR and CDR2 FQNEAQ (reference sequence).